This is a list of T cell receptor beta chains from one sample in a study of shared clonotypes between healthy human individuals. Method: immunoSEQ multiplex PCR; TCRdb's copy keeps in-frame clones and lacks some. This sample yields roughly 1,000,000 clones, of which approximately 80% are seen a single time; more than 0.45% belongs to the top ten. Material for sequencing was memory CD4+ T cells from PBMCs. The source of these receptors is a man aged 18 to 30 in good health. Some clones in this sample may be carry-over from other donors' samples. The CDR3 runs from the conserved cysteine through the conserved F or W. A D gene is named only where the DNA matches it firmly. Only part of the rows carry a size: once, few, many, or a class if the clone is expanded.

d_gene: NA
abundance: NA
j_gene: TRBJ1-5
v_gene: TRBV5-1
CDR3aa: CASSLEGRKDQPQHF
CDR3nt: TGCGCCAGCAGCTTGGAGGGTCGTAAAGATCAGCCCCAGCATTTT

d_gene: NA
abundance: NA
j_gene: TRBJ2-4
v_gene: TRBV5-4
CDR3aa: CASSAGPALAKNIQYF
CDR3nt: TGTGCCAGCAGCGCGGGACCGGCATTAGCCAAAAACATTCAGTACTTC

d_gene: TRBD2
abundance: once
j_gene: TRBJ2-5
v_gene: TRBV7-2
CDR3aa: CASSLSLAGGRETQYF
CDR3nt: TGTGCCAGCAGCCTATCACTAGCGGGAGGACGAGAGACCCAGTACTTC

d_gene: NA
abundance: NA
j_gene: TRBJ1-2
v_gene: TRBV5-6
CDR3aa: CASSFLGLQHYGYTF
CDR3nt: TGTGCCAGCAGCTTTCTGGGGCTACAACACTATGGCTACACCTTC

d_gene: NA
abundance: NA
j_gene: TRBJ1-3
v_gene: TRBV6-5
CDR3aa: CASRKTAYSGNTIYF
CDR3nt: TGTGCCAGCAGAAAGACGGCCTACTCTGGAAACACCATATATTTT

d_gene: NA
abundance: NA
j_gene: TRBJ1-2
v_gene: TRBV30
CDR3aa: CAWATGRNYGYTF
CDR3nt: TGTGCCTGGGCAACAGGACGCAACTATGGCTACACCTTC

d_gene: TRBD2
abundance: NA
j_gene: TRBJ2-1
v_gene: TRBV7-3
CDR3aa: CASSFLGLAGGPRNEQFF
CDR3nt: TGTGCCAGCAGCTTCCTGGGACTAGCGGGAGGGCCTAGGAATGAGCAGTTCTTC

d_gene: NA
abundance: NA
j_gene: TRBJ1-5
v_gene: TRBV5-1
CDR3aa: CASSLGGGNQPQHF
CDR3nt: TGCGCCAGCAGCTTGGGGGGTGGCAATCAGCCCCAGCATTTT

d_gene: NA
abundance: NA
j_gene: TRBJ1-3
v_gene: TRBV5-1
CDR3aa: CASSPSDSGNTIYF
CDR3nt: TGCGCCAGCAGTCCGTCCGACTCTGGAAACACCATATATTTT

d_gene: NA
abundance: few
j_gene: TRBJ1-5
v_gene: TRBV28
CDR3aa: CASRTGVRGGNQPQHF
CDR3nt: TGTGCCAGCAGGACCGGGGTTAGGGGAGGGAATCAGCCCCAGCATTTT

d_gene: TRBD2
abundance: NA
j_gene: TRBJ2-3
v_gene: TRBV10-3
CDR3aa: CAISGKTSGSTDTQYF
CDR3nt: TGTGCCATCAGCGGGAAGACTAGCGGGAGTACAGATACGCAGTATTTT

d_gene: TRBD2
abundance: NA
j_gene: TRBJ2-5
v_gene: TRBV6-6
CDR3aa: CASSYWEGGETQYF
CDR3nt: TGTGCCAGCAGTTACTGGGAGGGAGGAGAGACCCAGTACTTC

d_gene: TRBD1
abundance: NA
j_gene: TRBJ2-7
v_gene: TRBV9
CDR3aa: CASSVATGPYEQYF
CDR3nt: TGTGCCAGCAGCGTAGCGACAGGGCCCTACGAGCAGTACTTC

d_gene: NA
abundance: NA
j_gene: TRBJ2-1
v_gene: TRBV5-1
CDR3aa: CASSAQTGFRDEQFF
CDR3nt: TGCGCCAGCAGCGCACAAACAGGGTTCAGGGATGAGCAGTTCTTC

d_gene: NA
abundance: NA
j_gene: TRBJ1-5
v_gene: TRBV5-1
CDR3aa: CASSTDGNQPQHF
CDR3nt: TGCGCCAGCAGCACGGACGGTAATCAGCCCCAGCATTTT

d_gene: NA
abundance: NA
j_gene: TRBJ1-4
v_gene: TRBV7-9
CDR3aa: CASSLAAEKLFF
CDR3nt: TGTGCCAGCAGCTTGGCAGCTGAAAAACTGTTTTTT

d_gene: TRBD1
abundance: NA
j_gene: TRBJ1-2
v_gene: TRBV6-5
CDR3aa: CASSTGGRGQGGYTF
CDR3nt: TGTGCCAGCAGTACGGGAGGCAGGGGGCAGGGGGGCTACACCTTC

d_gene: NA
abundance: NA
j_gene: TRBJ1-1
v_gene: TRBV2
CDR3aa: CASSDPGLSTEAFF
CDR3nt: TGTGCCAGCAGCGACCCAGGGTTGAGCACTGAAGCTTTCTTT

d_gene: TRBD1
abundance: NA
j_gene: TRBJ1-1
v_gene: TRBV18
CDR3aa: CASSPDRAGTEAFF
CDR3nt: TGTGCCAGCTCACCGGACAGGGCTGGCACTGAAGCTTTCTTT

d_gene: NA
abundance: NA
j_gene: TRBJ2-7
v_gene: TRBV4-1
CDR3aa: CASSQTRGGTGYEQYF
CDR3nt: TGCGCCAGCAGCCAGACTCGTGGGGGTACGGGCTACGAGCAGTACTTC

d_gene: NA
abundance: few
j_gene: TRBJ2-3
v_gene: TRBV4-1
CDR3aa: CASSQDGRYPDTQYF
CDR3nt: TGCGCCAGCAGCCAAGATGGTCGGTATCCAGATACGCAGTATTTT

d_gene: NA
abundance: NA
j_gene: TRBJ2-5
v_gene: TRBV7-9
CDR3aa: CASSSQRIQETQYF
CDR3nt: TGTGCCAGCAGCTCACAGCGCATCCAAGAGACCCAGTACTTC

d_gene: NA
abundance: once
j_gene: TRBJ2-7
v_gene: TRBV29-1
CDR3aa: CSVRQSLNYEQYF
CDR3nt: TGCAGCGTTCGGCAGAGTCTTAACTACGAGCAGTACTTC

d_gene: TRBD1
abundance: NA
j_gene: TRBJ1-1
v_gene: TRBV18
CDR3aa: CASSPSAGGGSEAFF
CDR3nt: TGTGCCAGCTCACCGAGTGCAGGGGGCGGATCTGAAGCTTTCTTT

d_gene: TRBD2
abundance: NA
j_gene: TRBJ2-3
v_gene: TRBV7-7
CDR3aa: CASSFLAGDGTQYF
CDR3nt: TGTGCCAGCAGTTTTCTAGCGGGAGACGGCACGCAGTATTTT

d_gene: NA
abundance: NA
j_gene: TRBJ1-5
v_gene: TRBV30
CDR3aa: CAQYQPQHF
CDR3nt: TGTGCCCAATATCAGCCCCAGCATTTT

d_gene: NA
abundance: few
j_gene: TRBJ2-4
v_gene: TRBV6-1
CDR3aa: CASSEVGGVTIQYF
CDR3nt: TGTGCCAGCAGTGAAGTCGGAGGGGTAACAATTCAGTACTTC

d_gene: NA
abundance: NA
j_gene: TRBJ2-7
v_gene: TRBV4-2
CDR3aa: CASSQGPGSEQYF
CDR3nt: TGTGCCAGCAGCCAAGGGCCCGGGTCCGAGCAGTACTTC

d_gene: NA
abundance: NA
j_gene: TRBJ2-1
v_gene: TRBV5-1
CDR3aa: CASSLSSSSYNEQFF
CDR3nt: TGCGCCAGCAGCTTGAGTTCTTCCTCCTACAATGAGCAGTTCTTC

d_gene: NA
abundance: NA
j_gene: TRBJ2-2
v_gene: TRBV29-1
CDR3aa: CSVGDVGTGELFF
CDR3nt: TGCAGCGTTGGGGACGTAGGGACCGGGGAGCTGTTTTTT

d_gene: NA
abundance: NA
j_gene: TRBJ1-1
v_gene: TRBV21-1
CDR3aa: CASSNLPGAGTEAFF
CDR3nt: TGTGCCAGCAGCAATCTACCGGGGGCTGGGACTGAAGCTTTCTTT

d_gene: NA
abundance: NA
j_gene: TRBJ2-1
v_gene: TRBV5-1
CDR3aa: CASRGVSSYNEQFF
CDR3nt: TGCGCCAGCAGGGGGGTGAGCTCCTACAATGAGCAGTTCTTC

d_gene: NA
abundance: NA
j_gene: TRBJ2-3
v_gene: TRBV28
CDR3aa: CASSLRGSRSPQYF
CDR3nt: TGTGCCAGCAGTTTAAGGGGATCTAGGAGCCCGCAGTATTTT

d_gene: TRBD1
abundance: NA
j_gene: TRBJ2-7
v_gene: TRBV2
CDR3aa: CASRQGAGSSEQYF
CDR3nt: TGTGCCAGCAGACAGGGGGCGGGATCGAGTGAGCAGTACTTC

d_gene: NA
abundance: NA
j_gene: TRBJ1-1
v_gene: TRBV27
CDR3aa: CASGYLRGGAEAFF
CDR3nt: TGTGCCAGCGGATACCTACGGGGAGGGGCTGAAGCTTTCTTT

d_gene: NA
abundance: NA
j_gene: TRBJ2-7
v_gene: TRBV18
CDR3aa: CASSPRLPARADSSYEQYF
CDR3nt: TGTGCCAGCTCACCACGTCTCCCAGCAAGGGCAGACAGCTCCTACGAGCAGTACTTC

d_gene: NA
abundance: NA
j_gene: TRBJ1-5
v_gene: TRBV28
CDR3aa: CASSLRPAEGNQPQHF
CDR3nt: TGTGCCAGCAGTTTACGTCCCGCCGAGGGCAATCAGCCCCAGCATTTT

d_gene: TRBD2
abundance: NA
j_gene: TRBJ2-7
v_gene: TRBV2
CDR3aa: CASSDRLAENYEQYF
CDR3nt: TGTGCCAGCAGCGACAGACTAGCGGAGAACTACGAGCAGTACTTC

d_gene: NA
abundance: NA
j_gene: TRBJ2-1
v_gene: TRBV5-1
CDR3aa: CASSFPEGPAYNEQFF
CDR3nt: TGCGCCAGCAGCTTCCCCGAGGGACCCGCCTACAATGAGCAGTTCTTC

d_gene: NA
abundance: NA
j_gene: TRBJ2-3
v_gene: TRBV29-1
CDR3aa: CSVGGRAGTDTQYF
CDR3nt: TGCAGCGTTGGGGGCAGGGCGGGTACAGATACGCAGTATTTT

d_gene: TRBD1
abundance: NA
j_gene: TRBJ1-1
v_gene: TRBV15
CDR3aa: CATSRGGQGVGNTEAFF
CDR3nt: TGTGCCACCAGCAGAGGTGGGCAGGGGGTGGGGAACACTGAAGCTTTCTTT

d_gene: NA
abundance: NA
j_gene: TRBJ2-7
v_gene: TRBV6-5
CDR3aa: CASSRGLGDSYEQYF
CDR3nt: TGTGCCAGCAGCCGGGGTCTCGGGGACTCCTACGAGCAGTACTTC

d_gene: TRBD2
abundance: few
j_gene: TRBJ2-1
v_gene: TRBV18
CDR3aa: CASSPRLAGGINEQFF
CDR3nt: TGTGCCAGCTCACCCCGGTTGGCGGGAGGTATCAATGAGCAGTTCTTC

d_gene: NA
abundance: many
j_gene: TRBJ2-7
v_gene: TRBV4-1
CDR3aa: CASSQADRPYEQYF
CDR3nt: TGCGCCAGCAGCCAAGCAGACAGACCCTACGAGCAGTACTTC

d_gene: NA
abundance: NA
j_gene: TRBJ1-2
v_gene: TRBV5-4
CDR3aa: CASSQRVGEYGYTF
CDR3nt: TGTGCCAGCAGCCAGCGGGTAGGGGAATATGGCTACACCTTC

d_gene: TRBD1
abundance: NA
j_gene: TRBJ1-2
v_gene: TRBV29-1
CDR3aa: CSVEGAGQSDGYTF
CDR3nt: TGCAGCGTTGAAGGGGCGGGACAGTCCGACGGCTACACCTTC

d_gene: NA
abundance: NA
j_gene: TRBJ2-5
v_gene: TRBV10-3
CDR3aa: CAISGDGPETQYF
CDR3nt: TGTGCCATCAGTGGGGATGGGCCCGAGACCCAGTACTTC

d_gene: NA
abundance: NA
j_gene: TRBJ2-1
v_gene: TRBV5-8
CDR3aa: CASSLLDNEQFF
CDR3nt: TGTGCCAGCAGCCTACTCGACAATGAGCAGTTCTTC

d_gene: TRBD2
abundance: many
j_gene: TRBJ2-7
v_gene: TRBV7-9
CDR3aa: CASSPTSGSYEQYF
CDR3nt: TGTGCCAGCAGTCCGACTAGCGGTTCCTACGAGCAGTACTTC

d_gene: TRBD1
abundance: NA
j_gene: TRBJ2-1
v_gene: TRBV6-1
CDR3aa: CASSDPDRGFDNEQFF
CDR3nt: TGTGCCAGCAGTGACCCGGACAGGGGTTTCGACAATGAGCAGTTCTTC

d_gene: TRBD1
abundance: many
j_gene: TRBJ1-1
v_gene: TRBV11-2
CDR3aa: CASSPGQGLAFF
CDR3nt: TGTGCCAGCAGCCCAGGACAGGGGTTAGCTTTCTTT

d_gene: TRBD2
abundance: NA
j_gene: TRBJ2-4
v_gene: TRBV6-1
CDR3aa: CAVASGKNIQYF
CDR3nt: TGTGCCGTGGCTAGCGGTAAAAACATTCAGTACTTC

d_gene: TRBD2
abundance: NA
j_gene: TRBJ2-1
v_gene: TRBV11-3
CDR3aa: CASSGRGAYNEQFF
CDR3nt: TGTGCCAGCAGCGGGAGGGGCGCCTACAATGAGCAGTTCTTC

d_gene: TRBD1
abundance: NA
j_gene: TRBJ1-4
v_gene: TRBV19
CDR3aa: CASSITGASFASNEKLFF
CDR3nt: TGTGCCAGTAGTATTACAGGGGCGTCCTTTGCATCAAATGAAAAACTGTTTTTT

d_gene: NA
abundance: NA
j_gene: TRBJ2-1
v_gene: TRBV5-1
CDR3aa: CASSLHQGYNEQFF
CDR3nt: TGCGCCAGCAGCTTGCATCAGGGTTACAATGAGCAGTTCTTC

d_gene: TRBD1
abundance: NA
j_gene: TRBJ1-2
v_gene: TRBV19
CDR3aa: CASSIDRGLDYGYTF
CDR3nt: TGTGCCAGTAGTATAGACAGGGGGCTCGACTATGGCTACACCTTC

d_gene: TRBD1
abundance: NA
j_gene: TRBJ1-5
v_gene: TRBV7-2
CDR3aa: CASSLDRGNQPQHF
CDR3nt: TGTGCCAGTTCCCTCGACAGGGGGAATCAGCCCCAGCATTTT

d_gene: NA
abundance: NA
j_gene: TRBJ1-3
v_gene: TRBV7-8
CDR3aa: CASSLAGSLGNTIYF
CDR3nt: TGTGCCAGCAGCTTAGCCGGGTCCCTGGGAAACACCATATATTTT

d_gene: NA
abundance: few
j_gene: TRBJ1-2
v_gene: TRBV15
CDR3aa: CATSRGGFEGYTF
CDR3nt: TGTGCCACCAGCAGAGGGGGTTTTGAGGGCTACACCTTC

d_gene: NA
abundance: NA
j_gene: TRBJ1-1
v_gene: TRBV5-6
CDR3aa: CASTQRGRTEAFF
CDR3nt: TGTGCCAGCACCCAGCGGGGTCGGACTGAAGCTTTCTTT